The present entry profiles one T cell receptor (beta chain) with its context. Germline CDR1 SNHLY, CDR2 FYNNEI. The CDR3 runs 14 residues. The germline V and J ends were trimmed by 4 bases and 2 bases, with 8 bases remaining between them. This sample was included in a study of CD8+ T cells in alopecia areata. Treatment denoted: oral pan-JAK inhibitor, 5-10 mg twice daily. It was from PBMCs that CD4+ and CD8+ T cells were sorted. cDNA prepared by RNA extraction and subsequent reverse transcription served as the template for sequencing. The repertoire was sequenced with immunoSEQ multiplex PCR; TCRdb's copy has only in-frame clones and lacks some. The sample has approximately 220,000 clones, more than 30% seen once.

This sample comprised CD4+ T cells sorted from blood, obtained at approximately week 30, from a patient treated with tofacitinib. This receptor was identified in a human donor with alopecia areata. The chain joins TRBV2 to TRBJ2-2; D gene unclear. CDR3 nucleotide sequence: TGTGCCAGCAGTGGACTCCGCAACACCGGGGAGCTGTTTTTT. Protein sequence: CASSGLRNTGELFF.